This entry features one T cell receptor (beta chain) sequence. This clone's antigen is unknown. No base quality information exists; no much larger clone differs at one position. Reading the germline V gene gives CDR1 SGHTA and CDR2 FQGTGA. The germline V and J ends show losses of 1 base and 0 bases respectively, and no gene match explains 4 bases of the junction. The CDR3 has 16 amino acids, counting the end cysteine and phenylalanine. The retained sequence is limited to the CDR3, 48 bases, with the frame set at the first base. The treatment or condition label of this sample denotes: allogeneic hematopoietic cell transplantation with graft depleted of TCRalphabeta T cells and CD19 B cells. The transplant recipients were children given TCRalphabeta/CD19-depleted allogeneic hematopoietic cell grafts. This sample stems from a study of T-cell reconstitution after alpha-beta-depleted transplantation in children listed by TCRdb under 2016. Notes on the research overall: Using TCR repertoire profiling, the study followed T-cell immune reconstitution in a quantitative way in children after TCRalphabeta/CD19-depleted allogeneic hematopoietic cell transplantation. The investigation overall reported the following: Over the following months the frequencies of hyperexpanded clones went down, and after one year T-cell counts and TCRbeta diversity were mostly credited to newly produced T cells. In some patients, high TCRbeta diversity at day 60 was attributed to recipient T cells and intrathymic progenitors that had survived conditioning. The apparently early alphabetaT-cell count recovery about two months after transplant was reportedly dependent on only several hundred rapidly expanded clones derived from non-depleted graft cells.

Libraries were prepared through PCR. The run used an Illumina HiSeq 2500. To normalize quantification of the TCRbeta repertoire, the TCR libraries were built with molecular barcoding that relied on unique molecular identifiers. TCRdb handled the public reads itself, with Q25 trimming in fastp and clone calling in MiXCR, and kept productive beta chains. CDR3 protein duplicates are merged, each entry listing the most common genes and DNA. This sample comprises 500,000 to 650,000 distinct CDR3 sequences, 13% of them detected only once. Together, the top ten hold 2.2% of the sample. The source of this sequence is a male patient between 10 and 17 years old who had a stem cell transplant for acute myeloid leukemia, so the T cells may come from the graft donor. The V gene is TRBV7-3 and the J gene is TRBJ2-5, and TRBD1 matches 8 of the central bases. The sequencing here drew on PBMCs, mostly from graft donor cells, taken 360 days after TCRalphabeta/CD19-depleted stem cell transplant. The DNA reads TGTGCCAGCAGCTTAAACAGGGGGTCTCACCAAGAGACCCAGTACTTC. It translates as CASSLNRGSHQETQYF.